These T cell receptor beta chains were read from a single sample in a study of T cell responses to AZD1222 COVID-19 vaccine. Generated by immunoSEQ multiplex PCR, the TCRdb table keeps only in-frame clones and is missing some. Of around 110,000 clones detected, roughly 90% appear once; the ten largest clones hold 7.5%. This specimen was peripheral blood, taken on day 0 of AZD1222 vaccination. Source of these receptors: an adult in good health. Each CDR3 is given with its conserved first and last residue. Fields, in order: clone size, J gene, D gene, V gene, CDR3 protein, CDR3 DNA. The D gene is left open where the match is weak. For some rows the clone size is stated as once, few or many, or as a class when expanded; others skip it.

NA | TRBJ2-5 | NA | TRBV6-5 | CASRLLDQETQYF | TGTGCCAGCAGACTCCTAGATCAAGAGACCCAGTACTTC
NA | TRBJ2-3 | TRBD2 | TRBV15 | CATWTGRGEDTQYF | TGTGCCACTTGGACGGGGAGGGGTGAGGATACGCAGTATTTT
NA | TRBJ2-7 | NA | TRBV28 | CASRSYRDDTSYEQYF | TGTGCCAGCAGATCCTACAGGGATGACACCTCCTACGAGCAGTACTTC
NA | TRBJ2-1 | NA | TRBV5-1 | CASRGGGEYNEQFF | TGCGCCAGCAGGGGAGGGGGCGAGTACAATGAGCAGTTCTTC
NA | TRBJ2-3 | TRBD2 | TRBV5-5 | CASSLGATSGSDTQYF | TGTGCCAGCAGCTTGGGGGCGACTAGCGGGTCAGATACGCAGTATTTT
NA | TRBJ2-5 | NA | TRBV4-1 | CASSQIYGQETQYF | TGCGCCAGCAGCCAGATATACGGCCAAGAGACCCAGTACTTC
NA | TRBJ1-5 | NA | TRBV28 | CASTFATGGYNQPQHF | TGTGCCAGCACCTTTGCGACTGGAGGTTACAATCAGCCCCAGCATTTT
NA | TRBJ2-1 | NA | TRBV7-6 | CASSLEGRVSNEQFF | TGTGCCAGCAGCTTAGAGGGTAGGGTTAGCAATGAGCAGTTCTTC
NA | TRBJ1-2 | TRBD1 | TRBV23-1 | CASRKGAHGYTF | TGCGCCAGCAGGAAGGGGGCCCATGGCTACACCTTC
NA | TRBJ1-5 | NA | TRBV7-2 | CASSLEGGWGQPQHF | TGTGCCAGCAGCTTAGAAGGGGGGTGGGGTCAGCCCCAGCATTTT
NA | TRBJ1-2 | TRBD1 | TRBV9 | CASSVEGTGMNGYTF | TGTGCCAGCAGCGTAGAGGGGACAGGGATGAATGGCTACACCTTC
NA | TRBJ2-2 | NA | TRBV19 | CSTAGPNTGELFF | TGTTCCACGGCAGGGCCGAACACCGGGGAGCTGTTTTTT
NA | TRBJ1-2 | NA | TRBV12-3/TRBV12-4 | CASSFTSSYTF | TGTGCCAGCAGTTTTACTAGTTCCTACACCTTC
few | TRBJ1-2 | NA | TRBV13 | CASSLQGDYGYTF | TGTGCCAGCAGCCTGCAGGGCGACTATGGCTACACCTTC
once | TRBJ1-2 | NA | TRBV29-1 | CSVEDQGLGYTF | TGCAGCGTTGAAGATCAGGGGCTTGGCTACACCTTC
NA | TRBJ1-2 | NA | TRBV6-5 | CASSYSLGVYGYTF | TGTGCCAGCAGTTACTCGTTAGGGGTCTATGGCTACACCTTC
NA | TRBJ2-4 | TRBD1 | TRBV28 | CASSFSPLTGGHNLAKNIQYF | TGTGCCAGCAGTTTCTCTCCCCTGACAGGGGGCCATAACCTAGCCAAAAACATTCAGTACTTC
NA | TRBJ1-5 | TRBD1 | TRBV27 | CASSNLFRGRDQPQHF | TGTGCCAGCAGTAACCTTTTCAGGGGGCGCGATCAGCCCCAGCATTTT
NA | TRBJ2-1 | NA | TRBV25-1 | CASSLSGFRYNEQFF | TGTGCCAGCAGCCTTAGCGGATTTCGGTACAATGAGCAGTTCTTC
many | TRBJ2-2 | TRBD2 | TRBV4-2 | CASGISGGLTGELFF | TGTGCCAGCGGAATTTCGGGGGGGCTAACCGGGGAGCTGTTTTTT
NA | TRBJ1-6 | TRBD1 | TRBV28 | CASLPGQASSPLHF | TGTGCCAGCCTCCCGGGACAGGCGAGTTCACCCCTCCACTTT
once | TRBJ2-7 | TRBD1 | TRBV18 | CASSPSFGTAIYEQYF | TGTGCCAGCTCACCTTCGTTCGGGACAGCGATCTACGAGCAGTACTTC
NA | TRBJ1-1 | TRBD1 | TRBV4-1 | CASSHGQGNTEAFF | TGCGCCAGCAGCCATGGACAGGGGAACACTGAAGCTTTCTTT
NA | TRBJ2-7 | TRBD1 | TRBV7-9 | CASSTLPGQKNYEQYF | TGTGCCAGCAGTACCTTACCGGGACAGAAGAACTACGAGCAGTACTTC
NA | TRBJ1-2 | NA | TRBV27 | CASSLSYHGEGLGYTF | TGTGCCAGCAGTTTATCCTATCATGGGGAGGGATTAGGCTACACCTTC
NA | TRBJ1-1 | NA | TRBV4-2 | CASSQIGEDTEAFF | TGTGCCAGCAGCCAAATCGGGGAGGACACTGAAGCTTTCTTT
NA | TRBJ2-1 | NA | TRBV27 | CASSLRMGLQSEQFF | TGTGCCAGCAGTTTAAGGATGGGATTACAAAGTGAGCAGTTCTTC
NA | TRBJ1-2 | NA | TRBV28 | CASSKGISYGYTF | TGTGCCAGCAGTAAGGGGATAAGCTATGGCTACACCTTC
NA | TRBJ2-7 | NA | TRBV5-1 | CASSLAGETPNEQYF | TGCGCCAGCAGCTTGGCCGGGGAAACCCCTAACGAGCAGTACTTC
NA | TRBJ2-3 | TRBD2 | TRBV11-1 | CASRPRGGPTDTQYF | TGTGCCAGCAGGCCCCGGGGGGGCCCGACAGATACGCAGTATTTT
NA | TRBJ2-5 | TRBD1 | TRBV10-3 | CAINEDRVETQYF | TGTGCCATCAACGAGGACAGGGTGGAGACCCAGTACTTC
NA | TRBJ2-7 | NA | TRBV25-1 | CASSDGGRQGPYEQYF | TGTGCCAGCAGTGACGGAGGTCGGCAGGGGCCCTACGAGCAGTACTTC
NA | TRBJ1-1 | NA | TRBV11-2 | CASSRAWGQNTEAFF | TGTGCCAGCAGTCGGGCATGGGGACAGAACACTGAAGCTTTCTTT
NA | TRBJ2-2 | NA | TRBV28 | CASSLRGTGELFF | TGTGCCAGCAGCTTAAGGGGGACCGGGGAGCTGTTTTTT
NA | TRBJ1-5 | NA | TRBV21-1 | CTYELRGQGGWGNQPQHF | TGTACGTATGAGCTGCGGGGACAGGGAGGTTGGGGCAATCAGCCCCAGCATTTT
NA | TRBJ1-1 | NA | TRBV9 | CASSVDTFLNTEAFF | TGTGCCAGCAGCGTCGACACCTTTTTGAACACTGAAGCTTTCTTT
NA | TRBJ1-1 | NA | TRBV7-9 | CASSLEEMSEAFF | TGTGCCAGCAGCTTAGAGGAGATGTCTGAAGCTTTCTTT
once | TRBJ1-5 | NA | TRBV19 | CASSAWEQPQHF | TGTGCCAGTAGCGCCTGGGAACAGCCCCAGCATTTT
NA | TRBJ2-3 | NA | TRBV28 | CASSRLDSSTDTQYF | TGTGCCAGCAGTCGACTAGATTCTAGCACAGATACGCAGTATTTT
NA | TRBJ1-6 | TRBD1 | TRBV13 | CASSPGQGYSPLHF | TGTGCCAGCAGTCCCGGACAGGGGTACTCACCCCTCCACTTT
NA | TRBJ1-4 | NA | TRBV7-9 | CASSLGNEKLFF | TGTGCCAGCAGCTTGGGGAACGAAAAACTGTTTTTT
once | TRBJ1-2 | NA | TRBV2 | CATITGVGYTF | TGTGCCACCATAACGGGGGTTGGCTACACCTTC
NA | TRBJ1-6 | NA | TRBV28 | CARGASSYNSPLHF | TGTGCCAGAGGGGCCAGCTCCTATAATTCACCCCTCCACTTT
NA | TRBJ1-5 | NA | TRBV7-9 | CASSQSNQPQHF | TGTGCCAGCAGCCAAAGCAATCAGCCCCAGCATTTT
once | TRBJ1-1 | TRBD1 | TRBV19 | CASRTGEFTEAFF | TGTGCCAGTAGGACAGGGGAGTTCACTGAAGCTTTCTTT
NA | TRBJ1-4 | NA | TRBV6-5 | CASRREKLFF | TGTGCCAGCAGACGGGAAAAACTGTTTTTT
NA | TRBJ2-4 | TRBD2 | TRBV6-5 | CASRGGPKNIQYF | TGTGCCAGCAGGGGAGGGCCCAAAAACATTCAGTACTTC
NA | TRBJ2-5 | NA | TRBV24-1 | CATSDPDRIPETQYF | TGTGCCACCAGTGACCCAGACAGGATCCCAGAGACCCAGTACTTC
NA | TRBJ2-2 | NA | TRBV30 | CAWKGTASGELFF | TGTGCCTGGAAAGGGACCGCCTCTGGGGAGCTGTTTTTT
NA | TRBJ1-1 | NA | TRBV19 | CASQRPGTLSTEAFF | TGTGCCTCACAACGGCCGGGAACCCTCAGCACTGAAGCTTTCTTT
NA | TRBJ2-7 | NA | TRBV21-1 | CASSSRQCLSYEQYF | TGTGCCAGCAGCTCGCGACAGTGCCTCTCCTACGAGCAGTACTTC
NA | TRBJ2-5 | NA | TRBV19 | CASSQGQQETQYF | TGTGCCAGTAGTCAAGGACAGCAAGAGACCCAGTACTTC
NA | TRBJ1-5 | NA | TRBV27 | CASSPGINQPQHF | TGTGCCAGCAGTCCTGGGATCAATCAGCCCCAGCATTTT
NA | TRBJ2-1 | NA | TRBV3-1/TRBV3-2 | CASSQDRRSIYEQFF | TGTGCCAGCAGCCAAGATCGAAGGAGTATCTATGAGCAGTTCTTC
NA | TRBJ2-1 | TRBD2 | TRBV10-3 | CAIKRIAGDNEQFF | TGTGCCATCAAGAGAATAGCGGGGGACAATGAGCAGTTCTTC
NA | TRBJ2-2 | NA | TRBV6-4 | CASSDSGQNTGELFF | TGTGCCAGCAGTGACTCGGGACAGAACACCGGGGAGCTGTTTTTT
NA | TRBJ2-5 | NA | TRBV7-3 | CASSSDPSVRETQYF | TGTGCCAGCAGCTCGGACCCCTCGGTACGGGAGACCCAGTACTTC